This is a list of T cell receptor beta chains from one sample in a study of cytomegalovirus exposure and HLA in healthy donors. The table came from immunoSEQ multiplex PCR; TCRdb's copy has only in-frame clones and leaves some out. The sample yields under 90,000 clones, 74% seen once. The sequenced material came from PBMCs. Every receptor here comes from a man aged 35-49 years in good health and CMV-seropositive. Both conserved end residues are part of each CDR3. Fields, in order: clone size, J gene, D gene, V gene, CDR3 length, CDR3 protein, CDR3 DNA. A D gene is named only where the DNA matches it firmly. Expanded clones are given a class, and other clones once, few, many or no size at all.

NA TRBJ2-3 TRBD1 TRBV30 14 CASSGTGKADTQYF TGTGCCTCCTCCGGGACAGGGAAGGCAGATACGCAGTATTTT
NA TRBJ1-1 NA TRBV10-3 13 CAAGGGANTEAFF TGTGCCGCTGGCGGGGGAGCGAACACTGAAGCTTTCTTT
once TRBJ1-5 TRBD1 TRBV2 15 CASRGTGTGNQPQHF TGTGCCAGCAGGGGAACCGGGACAGGCAATCAGCCCCAGCATTTT
NA TRBJ2-5 TRBD2 TRBV7-2 17 CASSKGLAGGAGETQYF TGTGCCAGCAGCAAGGGGCTAGCGGGAGGGGCGGGGGAGACCCAGTACTTC
NA TRBJ1-4 TRBD1 TRBV15 16 CATSRVQQGLGEKLFF TGTGCCACCAGCAGAGTTCAACAGGGGTTAGGGGAAAAACTGTTTTTT
NA TRBJ2-7 TRBD1 TRBV7-9 15 CASSLDRDVSYEQYF TGTGCCAGCAGCTTGGACAGGGACGTCTCCTACGAGCAGTACTTC
once TRBJ2-1 NA TRBV11-3 16 CASSLDSGLTYNEQFF TGTGCCAGCAGCTTAGATTCAGGGCTTACCTACAATGAGCAGTTCTTC
NA TRBJ2-7 NA TRBV9 14 CASSGDPHGGEQYF TGTGCCAGCAGCGGAGACCCACACGGGGGCGAGCAGTACTTC
NA TRBJ1-1 TRBD1 TRBV7-2 14 CASSPQGAGTEAFF TGTGCCAGCAGTCCGCAGGGGGCGGGCACTGAAGCTTTCTTT
NA TRBJ2-7 TRBD2 TRBV4-2 18 CASSQPGLAGERSYEQYF TGTGCCAGCAGCCAGCCCGGACTAGCGGGGGAGCGGTCCTACGAGCAGTACTTC
NA TRBJ2-2 NA TRBV5-1 16 CASSFSRQGNTGELFF TGCGCCAGCAGCTTTAGTAGGCAGGGTAACACCGGGGAGCTGTTTTTT
NA TRBJ2-2 TRBD2 TRBV5-4 18 CASSLGTSGSGTTGELFF TGTGCCAGCAGCTTGGGGACTAGCGGGAGTGGAACCACCGGGGAGCTGTTTTTT
NA TRBJ2-1 TRBD2 TRBV11-3 16 CASSTGTSGRVNEQFF TGTGCCAGCAGCACCGGGACTAGCGGGAGGGTAAATGAGCAGTTCTTC
NA TRBJ1-2 TRBD1 TRBV4-3 14 CASSPTRTGIGYTF TGCGCCAGCAGCCCCACACGGACAGGGATTGGCTACACCTTC
NA TRBJ2-3 TRBD2 TRBV5-1 18 CASSLAWTSATSTDTQYF TGCGCCAGCAGCTTGGCCTGGACTAGCGCCACTAGCACAGATACGCAGTATTTT
NA TRBJ2-1 TRBD1 TRBV10-3 15 CAITTGGASYNEQFF TGTGCCATCACTACAGGGGGCGCATCCTACAATGAGCAGTTCTTC
NA TRBJ2-7 NA TRBV28 14 CATQVWGTPNEQYF TGTGCCACACAGGTCTGGGGCACCCCCAACGAGCAGTACTTC
NA TRBJ2-3 NA TRBV7-9 15 CASRSGWSPTDTQYF TGTGCCAGCAGATCAGGTTGGTCCCCCACAGATACGCAGTATTTT
NA TRBJ1-1 NA TRBV13 14 CASSLRGVNTEAFF TGTGCCAGCAGCTTAAGGGGCGTGAACACTGAAGCTTTCTTT
NA TRBJ2-7 NA TRBV27 15 CASSLSAFPSYEQYF TGTGCCAGCAGTTTATCGGCATTCCCCTCCTACGAGCAGTACTTC
NA TRBJ1-5 NA TRBV21-1 15 CAGTGGWESNQPQHF TGTGCCGGTACAGGGGGCTGGGAGAGCAATCAGCCCCAGCATTTT
NA TRBJ1-1 NA TRBV28 11 CASSPGSEAFF TGTGCCAGCAGTCCGGGGAGTGAAGCTTTCTTT
NA TRBJ1-2 NA TRBV19 13 CASSIGLNYGYTF TGTGCCAGTAGTATAGGACTCAACTATGGCTACACCTTC
NA TRBJ2-4 TRBD1 TRBV28 12 CASKRQGSNQYF TGTGCCAGCAAACGACAGGGGAGTAATCAGTACTTC
NA TRBJ1-1 NA TRBV2 13 CASTQAENTEAFF TGTGCCAGCACTCAGGCAGAGAACACTGAAGCTTTCTTT
NA TRBJ1-1 NA TRBV5-1 15 CASRPADSWDTEAFF TGCGCCAGCAGGCCGGCGGACAGTTGGGACACTGAAGCTTTCTTT
NA TRBJ2-3 NA TRBV5-1 14 CASSSYTSTDTQYF TGCGCCAGCAGCTCTTATACTAGCACAGATACGCAGTATTTT
NA TRBJ2-5 NA TRBV29-1 13 CSVASGFQETQYF TGCAGCGTTGCTTCGGGATTCCAAGAGACCCAGTACTTC
NA TRBJ2-7 TRBD1 TRBV5-1 14 CASSLGQGSYEQYF TGCGCCAGCAGCTTGGGACAGGGGTCCTACGAGCAGTACTTC
NA TRBJ2-7 TRBD2 TRBV9 14 CASTSGTGDYEQYF TGTGCCAGCACGAGCGGGACGGGAGACTACGAGCAGTACTTC
NA TRBJ2-7 NA TRBV28 16 CASSLWSRGGSYEQYF TGTGCCAGCAGTTTATGGAGCAGGGGTGGGTCCTACGAGCAGTACTTC
once TRBJ2-2 TRBD1 TRBV7-8 14 CAGQATGGTGELFF TGTGCCGGCCAGGCCACAGGGGGGACCGGGGAGCTGTTTTTT
NA TRBJ1-2 NA TRBV18 14 CASSIGGANYGYTF TGTGCCAGCTCTATCGGAGGGGCGAACTATGGCTACACCTTC
NA TRBJ1-2 NA TRBV29-1 12 CSVLGLNYGYTF TGCAGCGTTCTGGGGCTCAACTATGGCTACACCTTC
NA TRBJ2-2 NA TRBV29-1 13 CSVAREILGELFF TGCAGCGTTGCCAGGGAAATCCTCGGGGAGCTGTTTTTT
few TRBJ1-1 NA TRBV10-3 13 CAISESRDTEAFF TGTGCCATCAGTGAGTCACGGGACACTGAAGCTTTCTTT
NA TRBJ2-7 TRBD1 TRBV2 14 CASNPGQGSYEQYF TGTGCCAGCAATCCGGGACAGGGTTCCTACGAGCAGTACTTC
NA TRBJ1-4 NA TRBV5-1 15 CASSLKGATNEKLFF TGCGCCAGCAGCTTGAAAGGGGCAACTAATGAAAAACTGTTTTTT
NA TRBJ2-1 NA TRBV10-1 13 CASSGQMDGEQFF TGCGCCAGCAGTGGACAGATGGACGGTGAGCAGTTCTTC
NA TRBJ1-4 TRBD1 TRBV28 15 CASRSRDRVNEKLFF TGTGCCAGCAGGAGCCGGGACAGGGTTAATGAAAAACTGTTTTTT
NA TRBJ1-5 NA TRBV10-1 14 CASSESLDGQPQHF TGCGCCAGCAGTGAGTCCTTAGACGGGCAGCCCCAGCATTTT
NA TRBJ2-7 NA TRBV5-4 12 CASSLVANEQYF TGTGCCAGCAGCTTGGTGGCCAACGAGCAGTACTTC
once TRBJ1-1 NA TRBV18 14 CASSPPDSTTEAFF TGTGCCAGCTCACCACCGGACAGTACGACTGAAGCTTTCTTT
NA TRBJ1-1 NA TRBV9 13 CASSVEGFGGAFF TGTGCCAGCAGCGTAGAGGGATTTGGAGGAGCTTTCTTT
NA TRBJ2-1 TRBD2 TRBV5-6 15 CASSSKAGGPNEQFF TGTGCCAGCAGCTCAAAAGCGGGGGGGCCCAATGAGCAGTTCTTC
NA TRBJ1-1 NA TRBV4-2 14 CASSLQGSNTEAFF TGTGCCAGCAGCCTCCAGGGGTCCAACACTGAAGCTTTCTTT
few TRBJ2-7 TRBD1 TRBV7-7 14 CASSAGTGGYEQYF TGTGCCAGCAGCGCCGGGACAGGGGGCTACGAGCAGTACTTC
NA TRBJ1-1 NA TRBV6-1 12 CASAGGGTEAFF TGTGCCAGCGCCGGAGGTGGTACTGAAGCTTTCTTT
NA TRBJ1-1 NA TRBV29-1 10 CSVENSEAFF TGCAGCGTTGAGAACTCTGAAGCTTTCTTT